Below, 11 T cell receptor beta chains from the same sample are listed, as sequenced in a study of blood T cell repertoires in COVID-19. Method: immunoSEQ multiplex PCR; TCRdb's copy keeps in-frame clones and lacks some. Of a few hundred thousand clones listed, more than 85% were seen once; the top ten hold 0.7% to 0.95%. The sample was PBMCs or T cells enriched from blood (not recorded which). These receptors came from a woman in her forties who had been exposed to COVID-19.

CDR3 coding DNA: TGCGCCAGCAGCTTGGGGCAGGGGTCGTTTGGCTACACCTTC. As protein: CASSLGQGSFGYTF. This sequence joins TRBV5-1 and TRBJ1-2; possibly TRBD1 for D (6 bases). CDR1 is SGHRS and CDR2 is YFSETQ in the germline V gene. Trimming took off 0 bases at V and 7 bases at J, with 13 bases between the two ends. The CDR3 length is 14 residues.

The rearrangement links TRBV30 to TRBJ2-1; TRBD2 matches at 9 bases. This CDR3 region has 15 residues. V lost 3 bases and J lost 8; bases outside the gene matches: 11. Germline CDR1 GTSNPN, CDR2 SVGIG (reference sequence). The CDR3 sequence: CAWSPVRGGLDEQFF. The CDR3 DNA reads TGTGCCTGGAGCCCCGTGCGGGGGGGCCTTGATGAGCAGTTCTTC.

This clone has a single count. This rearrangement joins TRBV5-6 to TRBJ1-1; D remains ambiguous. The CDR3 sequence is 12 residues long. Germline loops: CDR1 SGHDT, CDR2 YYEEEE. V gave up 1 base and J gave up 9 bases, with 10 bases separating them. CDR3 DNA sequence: TGTGCCAGCAGCTTGATACGAGGCCAAGCTTTCTTT. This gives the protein CASSLIRGQAFF.

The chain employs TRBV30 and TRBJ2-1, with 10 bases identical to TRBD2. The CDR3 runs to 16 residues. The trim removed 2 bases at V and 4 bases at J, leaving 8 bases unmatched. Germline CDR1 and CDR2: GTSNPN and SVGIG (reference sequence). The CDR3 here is CAWSYTTSGLYNEQFF. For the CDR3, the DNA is TGTGCCTGGAGTTACACGACTAGCGGGTTGTACAATGAGCAGTTCTTC.

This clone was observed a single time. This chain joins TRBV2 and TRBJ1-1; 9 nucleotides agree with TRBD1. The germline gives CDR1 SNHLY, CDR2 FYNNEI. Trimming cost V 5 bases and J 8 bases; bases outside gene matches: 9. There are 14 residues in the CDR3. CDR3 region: CASSLDRGLSEAFF. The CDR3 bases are TGTGCCAGCAGTCTGGACAGGGGCCTTTCGGAAGCTTTCTTT.

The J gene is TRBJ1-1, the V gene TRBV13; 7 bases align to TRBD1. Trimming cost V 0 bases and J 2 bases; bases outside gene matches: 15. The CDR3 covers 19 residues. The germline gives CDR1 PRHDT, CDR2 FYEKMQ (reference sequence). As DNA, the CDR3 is TGTGCCAGCAGCTTAGGCCTCGGGGCAGGGGGGAAGGAAAACACTGAAGCTTTCTTT. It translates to CASSLGLGAGGKENTEAFF.

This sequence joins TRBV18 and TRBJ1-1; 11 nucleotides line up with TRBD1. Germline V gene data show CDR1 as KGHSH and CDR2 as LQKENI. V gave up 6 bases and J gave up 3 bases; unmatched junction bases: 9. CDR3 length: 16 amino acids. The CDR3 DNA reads TGTGCCAGCTCGCCAAGGACAGGGGGCTCTGACACTGAAGCTTTCTTT. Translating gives CASSPRTGGSDTEAFF.

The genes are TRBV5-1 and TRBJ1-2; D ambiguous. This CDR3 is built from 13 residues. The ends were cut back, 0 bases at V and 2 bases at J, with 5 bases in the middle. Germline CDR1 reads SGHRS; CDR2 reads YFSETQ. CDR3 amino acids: CASSLAGNYGYTF. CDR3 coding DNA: TGCGCCAGCAGCTTGGCAGGAAACTATGGCTACACCTTC. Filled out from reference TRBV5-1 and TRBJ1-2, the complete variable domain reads KAGVTQTPRYLIKTRGQQVTLSCSPISGHRSVSWYQQTPGQGLQFLFEYFSETQRNKGNFPGRFSGRQFSNSRSEMNVSTLELGDSALYLCASSLAGNYGYTFGSGTRLTVV.

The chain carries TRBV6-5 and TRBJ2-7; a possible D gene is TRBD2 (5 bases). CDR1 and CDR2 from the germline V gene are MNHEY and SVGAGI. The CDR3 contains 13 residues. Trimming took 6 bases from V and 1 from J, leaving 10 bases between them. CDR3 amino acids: CASRPRGSYEQYF. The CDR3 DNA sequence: TGTGCCAGCAGACCCCGGGGTTCCTACGAGCAGTACTTC.

Here the CDR3 reads CAWRQVREQYF. The CDR3 DNA follows: TGTGCCTGGAGACAGGTCCGCGAGCAGTACTTC. V usage is TRBV30 and J usage is TRBJ2-7, with D possibly matching TRBD1 (5 bases). The CDR3 sequence is 11 residues long. V was shortened by 3 bases and J by 6 bases, with 9 bases between the two germline ends. Germline V lookup: CDR1 GTSNPN, CDR2 SVGIG (reference sequence).

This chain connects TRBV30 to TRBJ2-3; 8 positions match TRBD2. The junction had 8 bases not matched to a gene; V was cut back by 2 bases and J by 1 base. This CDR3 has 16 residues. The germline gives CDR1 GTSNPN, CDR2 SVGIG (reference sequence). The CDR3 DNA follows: TGTGCCTGGAGTAGGGGAGTAGCGGGGCGCACAGATACGCAGTATTTT. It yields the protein CAWSRGVAGRTDTQYF.